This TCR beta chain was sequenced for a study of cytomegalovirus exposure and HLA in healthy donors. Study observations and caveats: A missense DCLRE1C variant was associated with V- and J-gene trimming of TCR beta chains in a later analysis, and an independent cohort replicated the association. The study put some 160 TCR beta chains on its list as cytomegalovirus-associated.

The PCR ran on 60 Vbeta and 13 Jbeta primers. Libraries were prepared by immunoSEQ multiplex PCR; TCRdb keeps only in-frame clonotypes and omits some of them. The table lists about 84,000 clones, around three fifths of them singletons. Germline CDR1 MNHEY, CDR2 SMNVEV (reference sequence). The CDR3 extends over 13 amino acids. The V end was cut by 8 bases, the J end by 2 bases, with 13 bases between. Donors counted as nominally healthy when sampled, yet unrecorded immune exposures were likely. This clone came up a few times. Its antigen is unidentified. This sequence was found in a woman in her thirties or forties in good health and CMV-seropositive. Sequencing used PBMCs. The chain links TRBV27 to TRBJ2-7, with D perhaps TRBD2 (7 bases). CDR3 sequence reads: CASSRGTTYEQYF. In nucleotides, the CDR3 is TGTGCCAGCTCTAGGGGGACTACCTACGAGCAGTACTTC.